The next 2 T cell receptor beta chains were all read from a single sample in a study of CD8+CD57+ T cells in acquired aplastic anemia (dated by TCRdb to 2017 to 2018). Sequencing was performed on an Illumina HiSeq 2000. Genomic DNA served as template for TCR beta VDJ combination and CDR3 sequence profiling. TCRdb reprocessing: public reads trimmed at Q25 with fastp, clones called with MiXCR, in-frame beta chains kept. Every distinct CDR3 protein forms one entry, paired with its most common genes and DNA. The sample data list 160,000 or so distinct CDR3 sequences, and around 50% of these were observed just once. In total, the top ten clones hold 2.5% to 3% of the sample. Patients chosen for sequencing had shown expansion of CD8+CD57+ cells by flow cytometry. The sample consisted of sorted CD4+, CD8+, or CD8+CD57+ T cells (not recorded which) from PBMCs. Every receptor here comes from a human donor with aplastic anemia.

The V call is TRBV19, the J call TRBJ2-3, with 7 bases aligning to TRBD1. V shed 9 bases and J 6 bases; nucleotides not matched to a gene: 6. Germline V CDR1 and CDR2: LNHDA, SQIVND (reference sequence). This CDR3 spans 12 amino acids. CDR3 loop: CASRQGLDTQYF. CDR3 coding DNA: TGTGCCAGCAGACAGGGATTGGATACGCAGTATTTT.

This clonotype was detected ten times or more. This chain joins TRBV20-1 and TRBJ2-7, with TRBD2 as a possible D gene (5 bases). The CDR3 has 11 residues. Germline values: CDR1 DFQATT, CDR2 SNEGSKA (reference sequence). The V end was cut by 8 bases, the J end by 5 bases, with 13 bases between. This CDR3 reads CSPGNVDEQYF. Written as DNA, the CDR3 is TGCAGTCCGGGGAACGTCGACGAGCAGTACTTC.